These 4 T cell receptor beta chains originate from one sample sequenced in a study of cytomegalovirus exposure and HLA in healthy donors. The primer mix had 60 Vbeta and 13 Jbeta primers. Data came from immunoSEQ multiplex PCR; TCRdb stores just in-frame clones and leaves some out. This sample has roughly 280,000 clones, with just over 70% found just once. Source material: PBMCs. These receptors were taken from a female donor in good health and CMV-seronegative.

V and J are TRBV19 and TRBJ1-1, with a tentative D call TRBD1 (5 bases). There are 16 residues in the CDR3. Germline V gene sequence: CDR1 LNHDA, CDR2 SQIVND (reference sequence). The germline V and J ends were trimmed by 3 bases and 5 bases, with 19 bases remaining between them. DNA for the CDR3: TGTGCCAGTAGTATTAGAGTCGGGGGAGGTAGGACTGAAGCTTTCTTT. This sequence encodes CASSIRVGGGRTEAFF.

The chain joins TRBV2 to TRBJ2-7; maybe TRBD2 (5 bases). Per germline, CDR1 SNHLY and CDR2 FYNNEI. The CDR3 extends over 14 amino acids. V was shortened by 11 bases and J by 3 bases, with 20 bases between the two germline ends. CDR3 nucleotide sequence: TGTGCCGATCGCGAGGAGGCAGGCCACTACGAGCAGTACTTC. It is translated as CADREEAGHYEQYF.

This chain links TRBV13 with TRBJ1-1; 7 nucleotides match TRBD1. V shed 4 bases, J shed 3 bases, and the junction held 5 bases outside the gene matches. Germline loops: CDR1 PRHDT, CDR2 FYEKMQ (reference sequence). The CDR3 is made up of 14 amino acids. The CDR3 region has the DNA TGTGCCAGCAGCTATACTGACAGGGACACTGAAGCTTTCTTT. It encodes CASSYTDRDTEAFF.

This clone was counted once. J is TRBJ2-3 and V is TRBV27; 7 nucleotides match TRBD2. The CDR3 length is 15 residues. Germline values: CDR1 MNHEY, CDR2 SMNVEV (reference sequence). J lost 6 bases, V lost 3 bases, and 9 bases had no gene match. The chain's CDR3 is CASSFGAGAGDTQYF. CDR3 in DNA: TGTGCCAGCAGTTTTGGGGCGGGAGCGGGGGATACGCAGTATTTT.